These T cell receptor beta chains were read from a single sample in a study of T cells after yellow fever vaccination. In TCRdb, the 5' RACE reads were re-called with MiXCR into one record per CDR3 protein. The sample lists over 100,000 distinct CDR3 sequences, approximately 8.4% occurring once. The sequences come from CD8+ T cells sorted from PBMCs, collected 45 days after the yellow fever booster vaccination. These receptors all stem from a man aged 30-40 years who received the YFV17D yellow fever vaccine. The CDR3 runs from the conserved cysteine through the conserved F or W. D genes are given only for firm matches. Clone sizes are given selectively: once, few, many, or a class where the clone is expanded.

D	size	V	J	DNA	CDR3
-	-	TRBV7-7	TRBJ2-5	TGTGCCAGCAGCCCCCGGACAGACTACCAAGAGACCCAGTACTTC	CASSPRTDYQETQYF
-	many	TRBV11-2	TRBJ2-5	TGTGCCAGCAGCCCCCTGGGACCCACAAGGGAGACCCAGTACTTC	CASSPLGPTRETQYF
-	many	TRBV7-9	TRBJ2-7	TGTGCCAGCAGCTTAGGAGCCGGCTACGAGCAGTACTTC	CASSLGAGYEQYF
TRBD1	many	TRBV10-3	TRBJ2-3	TGTGCCACCTGGGACAGCATCACAGATACGCAGTATTTT	CATWDSITDTQYF
-	-	TRBV24-1	TRBJ2-5	TGTGCCACCTCCCCGGGATCCCATCCAGAGACCCAGTACTTC	CATSPGSHPETQYF
TRBD1	many	TRBV20-1	TRBJ1-2	TGCAGTGCTAGTAGACAGGGGCTCTATGGCTACACCTTC	CSASRQGLYGYTF
-	-	TRBV6-4	TRBJ1-1	TGTGCCAGCAGTGACTCAATACCCGGGACCAGTGGGACTGAAGCTTTCTTT	CASSDSIPGTSGTEAFF
TRBD2	few	TRBV5-1	TRBJ2-1	TGCGCCAGCAGTAATAGCGGGAACCCCAATGAGCAGTTCTTC	CASSNSGNPNEQFF
-	few	TRBV19	TRBJ1-1	TGTGCCAGTAGTGCTAGCATTACTGAAGCTTTCTTT	CASSASITEAFF
-	few	TRBV29-1	TRBJ2-7	TGCAGCGTTGAGTTGGACAACTCCTACGAGCAGTACTTC	CSVELDNSYEQYF
-	many	TRBV21-1	TRBJ2-1	TGTGCCAGCAGCTACAGGGGGCCTTTTTACTCCTCCTACAATGAGCAGTTCTTC	CASSYRGPFYSSYNEQFF
-	many	TRBV11-2	TRBJ2-7	TGTGCCAGCAGCTCATTGGAACTTTACGAGCAGTACTTC	CASSSLELYEQYF
TRBD1	many	TRBV12-3/TRBV12-4	TRBJ2-5	TGTGCCAGCAGTTCCAGGGACAGGGGGCGAGAGACCCAGTACTTC	CASSSRDRGRETQYF
-	many	TRBV11-3	TRBJ2-3	TGTGCCAGCAGCTTAGGGATCTCAGATACGCAGTATTTT	CASSLGISDTQYF
-	many	TRBV27	TRBJ2-7	TGTGCCAGCAGTTATCAGGGTTCGTACGAGCAGTACTTC	CASSYQGSYEQYF
TRBD2	many	TRBV29-1	TRBJ2-7	TGCAGCGTGTCACTAGCGGGGACATACGAGCAGTACTTC	CSVSLAGTYEQYF
TRBD1	few	TRBV7-2	TRBJ2-7	TGTGCCAGCAGGGGCGACAGGGTACAGTACTTC	CASRGDRVQYF
TRBD2	many	TRBV15	TRBJ2-1	TGTGCCACCAGCACCTCTGAGCGCGTAGCGGGAGGTCTCAATGAGCAGTTCTTC	CATSTSERVAGGLNEQFF
-	few	TRBV7-9	TRBJ2-3	TGTGCCAGCAGCTTGTCGGGACACGAAAGCACAGATACGCAGTATTTT	CASSLSGHESTDTQYF
TRBD1	many	TRBV5-1	TRBJ2-7	TGCGCCAGCGGAGACAGGGTTGACGAGCAGTACTTC	CASGDRVDEQYF
TRBD1	-	TRBV7-8	TRBJ2-7	TGTGCCAGCAGCTACAGTCCCGGGACAGGGGGTTACGAGCAGTACTTC	CASSYSPGTGGYEQYF
TRBD1	many	TRBV7-6	TRBJ1-6	TGTGCCAGCAGCTTAACGACAGGGGGAAGATCACCCCTCCACTTT	CASSLTTGGRSPLHF
TRBD2	many	TRBV6-1	TRBJ2-2	TGTGCCAGCAGTGAGCCCCTAGCGGGGTTAAACACCGGGGAGCTGTTTTTT	CASSEPLAGLNTGELFF
TRBD1	-	TRBV5-1	TRBJ1-5	TGCGCCAGCAGACCGACCGACAGGGGCCGGCGAATTCATCAGCCCCAGCATTTT	CASRPTDRGRRIHQPQHF
TRBD2	-	TRBV20-1	TRBJ2-7	TGCAGTGCTCCAATAGCGGGAGGTGGTTACGAGCAGTACTTC	CSAPIAGGGYEQYF
-	-	TRBV7-6	TRBJ1-2	TGTGCCAGCAGCTTAGTAGGGACTGGCTACACCTTC	CASSLVGTGYTF
TRBD1	many	TRBV12-3/TRBV12-4	TRBJ2-1	TGTGCCAGCAGTTACGCCAGGGGGCCATACAATGAGCAGTTCTTC	CASSYARGPYNEQFF
TRBD2	many	TRBV4-2	TRBJ2-1	TGTGCCAGCAGCCAAGGCGGGAGCTCCTACAATGAGCAGTTCTTC	CASSQGGSSYNEQFF
-	many	TRBV2	TRBJ2-3	TGTGCCAGCAGTGACCCTGGTAGGATTACCACAGATACGCAGTATTTT	CASSDPGRITTDTQYF
TRBD1	many	TRBV11-2	TRBJ2-5	TGTGCCAGCAGCTCCGACAGGGAAGAGACCCAGTACTTC	CASSSDREETQYF
-	few	TRBV4-3	TRBJ2-7	TGCGCAGCAGGGGTCTATATAGGTAGCTCCTACGAGCAGTACTTC	CAAGVYIGSSYEQYF
TRBD1	many	TRBV9	TRBJ2-7	TGTGCCAGCGGGGGACAGGGTGGCAAGCAGTACTTC	CASGGQGGKQYF
TRBD1	many	TRBV7-8	TRBJ2-3	TGTGCCAGCAGCAAGCCCGGGACAGCTCTTTTCGAGGACACAGATACGCAGTATTTT	CASSKPGTALFEDTDTQYF
-	few	TRBV14	TRBJ2-2	TGTGCCAGCAGATCCACTACACAGTCCGCGAACACCGGGGAGCTGTTTTTT	CASRSTTQSANTGELFF